The 28 T cell receptor beta chains given below trace back to one sample, sequenced in a study of shared clonotypes between healthy human individuals. TCRdb's copy holds only in-frame clones and misses some; the assay was immunoSEQ multiplex PCR. The sample holds approximately 1,500,000 clones, more than 95% seen once. Sample: naive CD4+ T cells sorted from blood. Stated subset: CD45RA+ positively selected. The receptors come from a man aged 25-45 years in good health.

The V gene is TRBV27, the J gene TRBJ2-5, with D perhaps TRBD1 (6 bases). Germline loops: CDR1 MNHEY, CDR2 SMNVEV (reference sequence). CDR3 size: 14 residues. The ends were cut back, 6 bases at V and 5 bases at J, with 16 bases in the middle. CDR3 bases: TGTGCCAGCAGATCGCCAGGGGCACGGGAGACCCAGTACTTC. Its translation is CASRSPGARETQYF.

The chain uses TRBV2 and TRBJ2-4; 8 positions match TRBD1. The ends lost 6 bases at V and 10 bases at J; junction bases unmatched: 2. Looked up from germline, CDR1 is SNHLY and CDR2 is FYNNEI. The CDR3 loop spans 11 amino acids. The CDR3 loop reads CASRGDRIQYF. CDR3 bases: TGTGCCAGCAGAGGGGACAGGATTCAGTACTTC. Complete variable domain (other parts from reference TRBV2 and TRBJ2-4): EPEVTQTPSHQVTQMGQEVILRCVPISNHLYFYWYRQILGQKVEFLVSFYNNEISEKSEIFDDQFSVERPDGSNFTLKIRSTKLEDSAMYFCASRGDRIQYFGAGTRLSVL.

The V call is TRBV25-1, the J call TRBJ2-2; D is ambiguous. The V gene lost 6 bases and the J gene lost 6 bases, with 8 bases spanning the gap. Germline V gene lookup returns CDR1 MGHDK and CDR2 SYGVNS. The CDR3 runs 12 residues. The CDR3: CASREVPGELFF. In DNA form, the CDR3 reads TGTGCCAGCAGGGAAGTGCCCGGGGAGCTGTTTTTT.

CDR3 region: CASSAQGSNQPQHF. Here the CDR3 DNA reads TGTGCCAGCAGTGCTCAGGGGAGCAATCAGCCCCAGCATTTT. V gene TRBV2 combines with J gene TRBJ1-5, with D perhaps TRBD1 (6 bases). Germline CDR1 reads SNHLY; CDR2 reads FYNNEI. V lost 4 bases and J lost 1, with 8 bases in between. This CDR3 comprises 14 residues. Based on the CDR3 plus reference TRBV2 and TRBJ1-5, the full variable domain is EPEVTQTPSHQVTQMGQEVILRCVPISNHLYFYWYRQILGQKVEFLVSFYNNEISEKSEIFDDQFSVERPDGSNFTLKIRSTKLEDSAMYFCASSAQGSNQPQHFGDGTRLSIL.

This clone came up once. This chain connects TRBV7-9 to TRBJ1-4, with D perhaps matching TRBD1 (6 bases). This CDR3 contains 14 residues. Trimming took 3 bases from V and 5 from J, leaving 10 bases between them. Germline assignment: CDR1 SEHNR and CDR2 FQNEAQ (reference sequence). CDR3 sequence reads: CASSLDSLNEKLFF. CDR3 in DNA: TGTGCCAGCAGCTTGGACAGCCTAAATGAAAAACTGTTTTTT.

This clone was counted a single time. The chain joins TRBV19 to TRBJ1-5, with D unclear. Germline V gene lookup returns CDR1 LNHDA and CDR2 SQIVND (reference sequence). This CDR3 spans 12 amino acids. V was cut by 9 bases and J by 4 bases, with 10 bases left in between. The CDR3 reads CASCYRNQPQHF. For the CDR3, the DNA is TGTGCCAGCTGTTATAGAAATCAGCCCCAGCATTTT.

The gene calls are TRBV27 and TRBJ2-1; 9 positions match TRBD2. Germline CDR1 and CDR2: MNHEY and SMNVEV (reference sequence). V trimming: 6 bases; J trimming: 6 bases; junction bases outside the gene matches: 15. There are 17 residues in the CDR3. The CDR3 reads CASRLILSAGGFNEQFF. CDR3 nucleotides: TGTGCCAGCAGACTTATATTATCGGCGGGAGGGTTCAATGAGCAGTTCTTC.

This chain joins TRBV27 and TRBJ1-2; tentatively, D is TRBD1 (5 bases). Germline V CDR1 and CDR2: MNHEY, SMNVEV (reference sequence). The CDR3 sequence is 16 residues long. V shed 6 bases and J shed 5 bases, with 22 bases lying between them. The CDR3 region has the DNA TGTGCCAGCAGCTTTTACCCCCCCGACAGACTGTATGGCTACACCTTC. Encoded protein: CASSFYPPDRLYGYTF.

CDR3 in amino acids: CASSSPGSMNTEAFF. The CDR3 bases are TGTGCCAGCAGTTCTCCCGGTAGTATGAACACTGAAGCTTTCTTT. The chain links TRBV28 to TRBJ1-1; D is ambiguous. The germline CDR1 and CDR2 sequences are MDHEN and SYDVKM. Deletions cut 4 bases from V and 0 bases from J, with 12 bases between. This CDR3 is 15 amino acids long.

In nucleotides, the CDR3 is TGTGCCAGCTCACCCCAGGAGTACCGTGGCTACACCTTC. The encoded protein is CASSPQEYRGYTF. The rearrangement links TRBV18 to TRBJ1-2, with D unclear. The CDR3 is 13 residues long. V dropped 3 bases and J dropped 7 bases, with 12 bases sitting between them. The germline V gene has CDR1 KGHSH and CDR2 LQKENI.

The rearrangement uses TRBV5-4 and TRBJ2-3, with 9 positions matching TRBD2. With 0 bases clipped from V and 2 bases from J, the junction kept 4 bases outside the gene matches. The CDR3 length is 16 residues. CDR1 is SGHNT and CDR2 is YYREEE in the germline V gene (reference sequence). CDR3 in amino acids: CASSLARLAATDTQYF. The DNA for the CDR3 is TGTGCCAGCAGCTTGGCCCGACTAGCGGCCACAGATACGCAGTATTTT.

The chain employs TRBV2 and TRBJ2-2; possibly TRBD1 for D (6 bases). The CDR3 is 14 amino acids. CDR1 and CDR2 (germline): SNHLY, FYNNEI. Trimming took off 6 bases at V and 6 bases at J, with 14 bases between the two ends. The CDR3 sequence: CASRERTESGELFF. In nucleotides, the CDR3 is TGTGCCAGCAGGGAAAGGACAGAATCCGGGGAGCTGTTTTTT.

The chain carries TRBV5-4 and TRBJ2-5, with D perhaps TRBD2 (7 bases). Trimming took off 0 bases at V and 5 bases at J, with 14 bases between the two ends. The CDR3 covers 15 residues. Germline CDR1 and CDR2: SGHNT and YYREEE (reference sequence). The CDR3 nucleotides read TGTGCCAGCAGCTTGGTCGGGGGGCGCCGGGAGACCCAGTACTTC. It encodes CASSLVGGRRETQYF.

This chain joins TRBV11-1 and TRBJ2-7, with D unclear. Trimming took 3 bases from V and 0 from J, leaving 12 bases between them. Germline V CDR1 and CDR2: SGHAT, FQDESV (reference sequence). The CDR3 contains 15 residues. The CDR3 sequence is CASSLTEGHSYEQYF. The CDR3 DNA sequence: TGTGCCAGCAGCTTGACCGAAGGGCACTCCTACGAGCAGTACTTC.

V is TRBV4-3 and J is TRBJ2-1; D unresolved. CDR1 is LGHNA, CDR2 YSLEER, per germline. V dropped 0 bases and J dropped 10 bases, with 16 bases sitting between them. The CDR3 covers 15 residues. In DNA, the CDR3 is TGCGCCAGCAGCCAAGATCCTACTTCCGCGGAGGAGCAGTTCTTC. Translation gives CASSQDPTSAEEQFF.

The chain carries TRBV6-5 and TRBJ2-3, with TRBD1 as a possible D gene (5 bases). V was trimmed by 6 bases and J by 1 base, leaving 14 bases between them. From germline, CDR1 is MNHEY and CDR2 SVGAGI. The CDR3 extends over 15 amino acids. CDR3 sequence reads: CASRFTGSGTDTQYF. The CDR3 nucleotides are TGTGCCAGCAGATTTACAGGATCTGGCACAGATACGCAGTATTTT.

This sequence joins TRBV30 and TRBJ2-7; 10 bases match TRBD1. Germline-derived CDR1 and CDR2 are GTSNPN and SVGIG (reference sequence). The CDR3 length is 17 residues. The V segment lost 1 base and the J segment 5 bases; nucleotides outside the gene matches: 14. DNA of the CDR3: TGTGCCTGGAGTGCAGGGACAGGGGTACCCGAAGGGAACGAGCAGTACTTC. It codes for CAWSAGTGVPEGNEQYF.

Concerning this clone: The same CDR3 also results from other DNA sequences found in this sample. The chain combines TRBV20-1 with TRBJ2-1, with D perhaps given as TRBD1 or TRBD2 (5 bases each). Germline-derived CDR1 and CDR2 are DFQATT and SNEGSKA (reference sequence). Trimming cost V 3 bases and J 10 bases, with 7 bases left between them. The CDR3 has 10 amino acids. The CDR3 nucleotides read TGCAGTGCTAGGGGGGACGAGCAGTTCTTC. Translating gives CSARGDEQFF.

This chain connects TRBV6-1 to TRBJ2-5; D perhaps matches TRBD2 (6 bases). V was clipped by 6 bases and J by 2 bases, with 13 bases between them. Germline CDR1 is MNHNS and CDR2 is SASEGT. There are 14 residues in the CDR3. In nucleotides, the CDR3 is TGTGCCAGCAGATTGACTAGAGGTCAAGAGACCCAGTACTTC. Its protein product is CASRLTRGQETQYF.

This sequence joins TRBV18 and TRBJ2-5; no firm D call. Per germline, CDR1 KGHSH and CDR2 LQKENI. CDR3 length: 14 amino acids. The V end was cut by 2 bases, the J end by 1 base, with 8 bases between. The DNA for the CDR3 is TGTGCCAGCTCACCAATTAACAGCCAAGAGACCCAGTACTTC. This encodes CASSPINSQETQYF.

This chain connects TRBV6-1 to TRBJ1-5, with D possibly matching TRBD1 (6 bases). The CDR3 extends over 17 amino acids. Germline values: CDR1 MNHNS, CDR2 SASEGT. Trimming took off 2 bases at V and 4 bases at J, with 18 bases between the two ends. The CDR3 DNA reads TGTGCCAGCAGTGAATCTAGGGACATTCGAGGGAATCAGCCCCAGCATTTT. Protein product: CASSESRDIRGNQPQHF.

This chain connects TRBV15 to TRBJ1-2; D unclear. The germline V and J ends were trimmed by 3 bases and 3 bases, with 14 bases remaining between them. Germline V gene data show CDR1 as LNHNV and CDR2 as YYDKDF (reference sequence). The CDR3 covers 15 residues. The CDR3 loop is CATSSVGWGDYGYTF. The CDR3, as DNA: TGTGCCACCAGCAGTGTCGGATGGGGTGACTATGGCTACACCTTC.

V and J are TRBV7-9 and TRBJ2-7, with TRBD2 matching 7 bases. This CDR3 contains 15 residues. Germline lookup yields CDR1 SEHNR and CDR2 FQNEAQ (reference sequence). Trimming took 5 bases from V and 5 from J; bases not matched to a gene: 12. This CDR3 is CASSPYRGERNEQYF. CDR3 sequence (DNA): TGTGCCAGCAGCCCCTATCGGGGGGAGAGAAACGAGCAGTACTTC.

This sequence joins TRBV7-6 and TRBJ2-7, with D perhaps TRBD1 or TRBD2 (6 bases each). V was cut by 3 bases and J by 6 bases, with 18 bases left in between. Germline values: CDR1 SGHVS, CDR2 FNYEAQ. The CDR3 has 15 residues. The CDR3, as DNA: TGTGCCAGCAGCTTCGGGGGCCGTGGAGTAGTCGAGCAGTACTTC. Translating it yields CASSFGGRGVVEQYF.

The V and J genes are TRBV6-5 and TRBJ1-5; D remains ambiguous. Germline V gives CDR1 MNHEY, CDR2 SVGAGI. V shed 4 bases and J shed 6 bases, with 7 bases lying between them. The CDR3 length is 12 residues. The CDR3 here is CASSSLGQPQHF. The CDR3 bases are TGTGCCAGCAGTTCACTCGGTCAGCCCCAGCATTTT.

The chain carries TRBV19 and TRBJ2-7; 10 bases line up with TRBD2. V lost 5 bases to trimming and J lost 5 bases; unmatched junction nucleotides: 9. This CDR3 region has 15 residues. Per the germline V gene, CDR1 is LNHDA and CDR2 is SQIVND (reference sequence). The CDR3 DNA sequence: TGTGCCAGTAGTGTTAGCGGGAGGCGTCCCCACGAGCAGTACTTC. It encodes CASSVSGRRPHEQYF.

The rearrangement uses TRBV15 and TRBJ2-1, with TRBD1 matching 9 bases. Germline V CDR1 and CDR2: LNHNV, YYDKDF (reference sequence). The CDR3 covers 13 residues. Losses at the gene ends were 7 bases for V and 8 bases for J; bases not matched to a gene: 6. The CDR3 loop reads CATMTTGGDEQFF. The DNA for the CDR3 is TGTGCCACCATGACCACAGGGGGCGATGAGCAGTTCTTC.

This chain links TRBV5-4 with TRBJ2-1; either TRBD1 or TRBD2 may fit D (6 bases each). CDR3 length: 13 residues. V lost 6 bases, J lost 8 bases, and 15 bases lay in between. Germline-derived CDR1 and CDR2 are SGHNT and YYREEE (reference sequence). In DNA, the CDR3 is TGTGCCAGCAAGAATTTGGAGGGGGATGAGCAGTTCTTC. Its protein is CASKNLEGDEQFF.